This T cell receptor (beta chain) is drawn from a study of T cell changes during pregnancy in multiple sclerosis. The CDR3 spans 16 residues. V shed 3 bases, J shed 10 bases, and the junction held 10 bases outside the gene matches. The V gene's germline CDR1 is MGHRA and CDR2 YSYEKL. Profiled with immunoSEQ multiplex PCR; TCRdb holds only in-frame clones, not every one. Of some 60,000 clones in the sample, over 80% were seen once. The chain employs TRBV4-1 and TRBJ2-1; TRBD2 matches 12 bases. This TCR was recovered from a female donor with multiple sclerosis, enrolled in a pregnancy study. The specimen was CD4+ T cells from peripheral blood mononuclear cells, collected in the first trimester of pregnancy. CDR3 in amino acids: CASSHRPGLAGEEQFF. The CDR3 region has the DNA TGCGCCAGCAGCCATCGCCCGGGACTAGCGGGCGAAGAGCAGTTCTTC.